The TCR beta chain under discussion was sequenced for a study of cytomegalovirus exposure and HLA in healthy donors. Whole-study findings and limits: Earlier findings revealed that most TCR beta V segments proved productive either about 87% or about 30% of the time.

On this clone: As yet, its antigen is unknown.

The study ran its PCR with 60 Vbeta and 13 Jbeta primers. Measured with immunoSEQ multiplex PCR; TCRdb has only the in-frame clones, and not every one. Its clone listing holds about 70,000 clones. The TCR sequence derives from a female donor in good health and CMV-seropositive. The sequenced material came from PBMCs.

CDR3 in amino acids: CASSPALSLRPDEQFF. As DNA, the CDR3 is TGTGCCAGCTCACCAGCCCTCAGTCTGAGGCCCGATGAGCAGTTCTTC. The chain links TRBV18 to TRBJ2-1; D not certain. In germline, CDR1 is KGHSH, CDR2 LQKENI. The CDR3 sequence is 16 residues long. V shed 2 bases and J shed 8 bases, with 19 bases lying between them.